Listed below are T cell receptor beta chains from one sample, sequenced in a study of identical twins. Via MiXCR, TCRdb re-called the 5' RACE reads, giving one row per CDR3 protein. The sample consists of some 190,000 distinct CDR3 sequences, more than 15% of them appearing once. These records were also assigned to another study, of T cells expressing NK-cell markers.

The sample taken for sequencing was CD8+ T cells sorted from blood. These receptors were taken from a woman aged 18-29 years in good health. Both conserved end residues are part of each CDR3. A D gene is named only where the DNA matches it firmly. Not all rows give a size; the values are once, few, many and, for expanded clones, a class.

size: few; D: TRBD1; V: TRBV20-1; J: TRBJ1-1; CDR3: CSATRQGLRHTEAFF; DNA: TGCAGTGCCACGAGACAGGGACTGAGGCACACTGAAGCTTTCTTT
size: few; D: TRBD1; V: TRBV6-1; J: TRBJ1-4; CDR3: CASRTRGRNEKLFF; DNA: TGTGCCAGCAGAACCAGGGGGAGGAATGAAAAACTGTTTTTT
size: many; D: -; V: TRBV5-1; J: TRBJ1-1; CDR3: CASSFNGVGSTEAFF; DNA: TGCGCCAGCAGCTTTAATGGGGTTGGAAGCACTGAAGCTTTCTTT
size: few; D: TRBD1; V: TRBV7-8; J: TRBJ1-2; CDR3: CASSVSAGQGVYGYTF; DNA: TGTGCCAGCAGCGTGAGTGCCGGACAGGGCGTCTATGGCTACACCTTC
size: many; D: -; V: TRBV27; J: TRBJ2-7; CDR3: CASSLGGGASYEQYF; DNA: TGTGCCAGCAGTTTAGGGGGCGGAGCTTCCTACGAGCAGTACTTC
size: -; D: -; V: TRBV9; J: TRBJ2-4; CDR3: CASSGAGDIQYF; DNA: TGTGCCAGCAGCGGGGCCGGGGACATTCAGTACTTC
size: -; D: -; V: TRBV12-3/TRBV12-4; J: TRBJ2-3; CDR3: CASSPGGQYNADTQYF; DNA: TGTGCCAGCAGCCCTGGCGGACAGTATAACGCAGATACGCAGTATTTT
size: -; D: -; V: TRBV13; J: TRBJ2-3; CDR3: CASSHPTDLSDTQYF; DNA: TGTGCCAGCAGCCACCCGACAGACCTCAGCGATACGCAGTATTTT
size: few; D: -; V: TRBV12-3/TRBV12-4; J: TRBJ2-4; CDR3: CASSLAGEIGYF; DNA: TGTGCCAGCAGTTTAGCGGGGGAGATTGGGTACTTC
size: -; D: -; V: TRBV7-9; J: TRBJ1-1; CDR3: CASSLGSQAFF; DNA: TGTGCCAGCAGCTTAGGGAGCCAAGCTTTCTTT
size: -; D: -; V: TRBV13; J: TRBJ2-1; CDR3: CASSLGRQNYNEQFF; DNA: TGTGCCAGCAGCTTAGGCCGGCAGAACTACAATGAGCAGTTCTTC
size: -; D: TRBD2; V: TRBV9; J: TRBJ2-7; CDR3: CASSPPPGGRAYEQYF; DNA: TGTGCCAGCAGCCCTCCTCCGGGAGGAAGGGCCTACGAGCAGTACTTC
size: -; D: TRBD1; V: TRBV6-1; J: TRBJ2-5; CDR3: CASSPSAGGETQYF; DNA: TGTGCCAGCAGTCCCTCCGCAGGGGGAGAGACCCAGTACTTC
size: few; D: -; V: TRBV29-1; J: TRBJ2-7; CDR3: CSALDQGYYEQYF; DNA: TGCAGCGCTCTCGACCAGGGGTACTACGAGCAGTACTTC
size: few; D: TRBD2; V: TRBV4-2; J: TRBJ2-7; CDR3: CASGTSGGGEQYF; DNA: TGTGCCAGCGGGACTAGCGGGGGGGGCGAGCAGTACTTC
size: -; D: TRBD1; V: TRBV5-5; J: TRBJ2-5; CDR3: CASSPTPDRVGQETQYF; DNA: TGTGCCAGCAGCCCTACACCAGACAGGGTTGGCCAAGAGACCCAGTACTTC
size: -; D: -; V: TRBV7-9; J: TRBJ2-1; CDR3: CASSYPLGVGYNEQFF; DNA: TGTGCCAGCAGCTATCCTCTAGGAGTCGGCTACAATGAGCAGTTCTTC
size: few; D: -; V: TRBV27; J: TRBJ2-1; CDR3: CASSLGPGEQFF; DNA: TGTGCCAGCAGTTTAGGTCCGGGGGAGCAGTTCTTC
size: few; D: TRBD1; V: TRBV5-1; J: TRBJ2-5; CDR3: CASSLEGTGPHTPKKETQYF; DNA: TGCGCCAGCAGCTTGGAAGGGACAGGGCCCCATACGCCGAAAAAAGAGACCCAGTACTTC
size: few; D: -; V: TRBV6-2/TRBV6-3; J: TRBJ2-7; CDR3: CASSQDGKSGFEQYF; DNA: TGTGCCAGCAGTCAGGACGGAAAAAGCGGCTTCGAGCAGTACTTC
size: -; D: -; V: TRBV29-1; J: TRBJ2-3; CDR3: CSAVRRTQYF; DNA: TGCAGCGCCGTGAGGCGTACGCAGTATTTT
size: -; D: TRBD2; V: TRBV6-1; J: TRBJ2-7; CDR3: CADAVAGSYEQYF; DNA: TGTGCAGACGCCGTAGCGGGGTCCTACGAGCAGTACTTC
size: many; D: TRBD2; V: TRBV13; J: TRBJ2-1; CDR3: CASSPTSGTLSYNEQFF; DNA: TGTGCCAGCAGCCCCACTAGCGGGACCCTCTCCTACAATGAGCAGTTCTTC
size: -; D: -; V: TRBV3-1; J: TRBJ2-2; CDR3: CASSADYPGAGELFF; DNA: TGTGCCAGCAGCGCGGACTATCCTGGGGCCGGGGAGCTGTTTTTT
size: -; D: -; V: TRBV7-9; J: TRBJ2-3; CDR3: CASGGASDTQYF; DNA: TGTGCCAGCGGGGGGGCGTCAGATACGCAGTATTTT
size: -; D: -; V: TRBV11-2; J: TRBJ2-3; CDR3: CASSYGTLRTDTQYF; DNA: TGTGCCAGCAGCTACGGGACTCTTCGCACAGATACGCAGTATTTT
size: few; D: TRBD2; V: TRBV2; J: TRBJ2-5; CDR3: CASSGGSGVETQYF; DNA: TGTGCCAGCAGTGGTGGTAGCGGGGTGGAGACCCAGTACTTC
size: -; D: -; V: TRBV25-1; J: TRBJ2-7; CDR3: CASSTGLNYEQYF; DNA: TGTGCCAGCAGTACCGGACTCAACTACGAGCAGTACTTC
size: few; D: -; V: TRBV3-1; J: TRBJ1-1; CDR3: CASSPAGTEAFF; DNA: TGTGCCAGCAGCCCGGCCGGAACTGAAGCTTTCTTT
size: few; D: -; V: TRBV7-9; J: TRBJ2-1; CDR3: CASSPPGFREQFF; DNA: TGTGCCAGCAGCCCCCCAGGGTTTCGGGAGCAGTTCTTC
size: many; D: -; V: TRBV7-9; J: TRBJ2-1; CDR3: CASSGERGSSYNEQFF; DNA: TGTGCCAGCAGTGGGGAACGGGGGAGCTCCTACAATGAGCAGTTCTTC
size: once; D: -; V: TRBV7-6; J: TRBJ2-1; CDR3: CASTPLEGGSYNEQFF; DNA: TGTGCCAGCACCCCGCTAGAAGGGGGCTCCTACAATGAGCAGTTCTTC
size: -; D: -; V: TRBV5-4; J: TRBJ2-2; CDR3: CASSLEGQNTGELFF; DNA: TGTGCCAGCAGCTTGGAGGGACAAAACACCGGGGAGCTGTTTTTT
size: few; D: -; V: TRBV5-6; J: TRBJ2-7; CDR3: CASSLVGSGREQYF; DNA: TGTGCCAGCAGCTTGGTAGGCAGCGGCCGCGAGCAGTACTTC
size: many; D: -; V: TRBV12-3/TRBV12-4; J: TRBJ2-1; CDR3: CASSLIRGNEQFF; DNA: TGTGCCAGCAGTTTAATTAGGGGGAATGAGCAGTTCTTC
size: once; D: -; V: TRBV27; J: TRBJ2-4; CDR3: CASATSFGKNIQYF; DNA: TGTGCCAGCGCCACTTCCTTTGGCAAAAACATTCAGTACTTC
size: -; D: -; V: TRBV2; J: TRBJ2-7; CDR3: CASTQGDLYEQYF; DNA: TGTGCCAGCACACAAGGGGACCTCTACGAGCAGTACTTC
size: few; D: -; V: TRBV7-8; J: TRBJ2-1; CDR3: CASSSETSNEQFF; DNA: TGTGCCAGCAGCTCGGAAACTAGCAATGAGCAGTTCTTC
size: few; D: TRBD2; V: TRBV14; J: TRBJ2-3; CDR3: CASSVGLADPSTDTQYF; DNA: TGTGCCAGCAGCGTGGGACTAGCGGACCCTAGCACAGATACGCAGTATTTT
size: few; D: TRBD2; V: TRBV6-1; J: TRBJ2-7; CDR3: CASSEGTSESYEQYF; DNA: TGTGCCAGCAGTGAAGGGACTAGCGAATCCTACGAGCAGTACTTC
size: few; D: TRBD2; V: TRBV12-3/TRBV12-4; J: TRBJ2-5; CDR3: CASSNLGGGEETQYF; DNA: TGTGCCAGCAGTAACCTGGGGGGGGGAGAAGAGACCCAGTACTTC
size: few; D: TRBD1; V: TRBV28; J: TRBJ2-1; CDR3: CASSPDRGSYNEQFF; DNA: TGTGCCAGCAGCCCTGACAGGGGCTCCTACAATGAGCAGTTCTTC
size: -; D: -; V: TRBV25-1; J: TRBJ2-3; CDR3: CASRGSFTDTQYF; DNA: TGTGCCAGCAGGGGCTCGTTCACAGATACGCAGTATTTT
size: -; D: TRBD2; V: TRBV6-5; J: TRBJ2-1; CDR3: CASSYSPLADYNEQFF; DNA: TGTGCCAGCAGTTACTCCCCACTAGCGGACTACAATGAGCAGTTCTTC
size: -; D: TRBD2; V: TRBV11-2; J: TRBJ2-1; CDR3: CASSLTRRENNEQFF; DNA: TGTGCCAGCAGCTTAACCCGGCGGGAGAACAATGAGCAGTTCTTC
size: -; D: -; V: TRBV9; J: TRBJ2-3; CDR3: CASSPGTGLSYTQYF; DNA: TGTGCCAGCAGCCCTGGGACTGGACTAAGTTATACGCAGTATTTT
size: -; D: -; V: TRBV29-1; J: TRBJ2-1; CDR3: CSVDDRPNNEQFF; DNA: TGCAGCGTTGACGACCGGCCTAACAATGAGCAGTTCTTC
size: few; D: -; V: TRBV12-5; J: TRBJ2-5; CDR3: CASGLDQGQETQYF; DNA: TGTGCTAGTGGTTTGGATCAGGGTCAAGAGACCCAGTACTTC